These 27 T cell receptor beta chains originate from one sample sequenced in a study of monozygotic twins with inflammatory bowel disease. TCRdb reanalyzed the 5' RACE reads, giving one entry per CDR3 protein sequence and no DNA. The table lists 200,000 to 250,000 distinct CDR3 sequences. The sequencing sample was made of blood. The source of these receptors is a human donor with ulcerative colitis or Crohn's disease, or a healthy co-twin of an affected twin (not recorded which).

This sequence joins TRBV6-5 and TRBJ1-3; TCRdb's D gene call, TRBD1, goes unchecked for lack of DNA. The germline V gene has CDR1 MNHEY and CDR2 SVGAGI. The CDR3 covers 15 residues. CDR3 region: CASSIRADSGNTIYF.

V is TRBV12-3 or TRBV12-4 and J is TRBJ2-1. The CDR3 extends over 13 amino acids. CDR3 in amino acids: CASSPSSYNEQFF.

The V gene is TRBV7-9, the J gene TRBJ1-6; TCRdb reports TRBD1, a call that lacks DNA to check it against. Germline loops: CDR1 SEHNR, CDR2 FQNEAQ (reference sequence). The CDR3 has 16 residues. This CDR3 reads CASSRNRPRGDSPLHF.

The rearrangement links TRBV7-6 to TRBJ1-2; as DNA is missing, the TRBD1 call by TCRdb cannot be tested. The CDR3 loop spans 14 amino acids. From germline, CDR1 is SGHVS and CDR2 FNYEAQ. The CDR3 sequence is CASSLVGGSDGYTF.

V and J are TRBV11-2 and TRBJ1-3; the TCRdb call, TRBD1, lacks DNA for checking. The CDR3 totals 17 residues. The V gene's germline CDR1 is SGHAT and CDR2 FQNNGV. The CDR3 region is CASSSRLQTGKNNTIYF. The whole variable domain, filled in from reference TRBV11-2 and TRBJ1-3, reads EAGVAQSPRYKIIEKRQSVAFWCNPISGHATLYWYQQILGQGPKLLIQFQNNGVVDDSQLPKDRFSAERLKGVDSTLKIQPAKLEDSAVYLCASSSRLQTGKNNTIYFGEGSWLTVV.

The CDR3 sequence: CASSYGLQGEKLFF. The chain links TRBV6-5 to TRBJ1-4; the D call from TCRdb, TRBD1, cannot be confirmed without DNA. Germline V gene lookup returns CDR1 MNHEY and CDR2 SVGAGI. The CDR3 runs to 14 residues.

The chain couples TRBV20-1 to TRBJ1-5; TCRdb's D call of TRBD1 is untestable without DNA. Germline V lookup: CDR1 DFQATT, CDR2 SNEGSKA (reference sequence). This CDR3 region has 15 residues. CDR3 protein: CSAADTTGSNQPQHF.

The chain is built from TRBV2 and TRBJ2-7; TCRdb proposes TRBD2, but this gene call is untestable without DNA. The CDR3 runs to 13 residues. Germline V gene lookup returns CDR1 SNHLY and CDR2 FYNNEI. The CDR3 spells CASKEGPFDEQYF. The variable domain in full, completed from reference TRBV2 and TRBJ2-7, reads EPEVTQTPSHQVTQMGQEVILRCVPISNHLYFYWYRQILGQKVEFLVSFYNNEISEKSEIFDDQFSVERPDGSNFTLKIRSTKLEDSAMYFCASKEGPFDEQYFGPGTRLTVT.

V gene TRBV20-1 combines with J gene TRBJ2-1; TCRdb's assignment of TRBD1 cannot be checked, as there is no DNA. Germline CDR1 reads DFQATT; CDR2 reads SNEGSKA (reference sequence). CDR3 length equals 15 residues. The CDR3 is CSGEGALVSYNEQFF.

The rearrangement uses TRBV6-5 and TRBJ1-5. The length of the CDR3 is 13 residues. Germline lookup yields CDR1 MNHEY and CDR2 SVGAGI. The CDR3 sequence: CASSYTVNQPQHF.

The chain links TRBV5-1 to TRBJ2-1; absent DNA, TCRdb's TRBD2 call cannot be checked. The CDR3 length is 16 residues. CDR1 SGHRS and CDR2 YFSETQ come from the germline V gene. The chain's CDR3 is CASSWESPNSYNEQFF.

The chain joins TRBV28 to TRBJ2-7. Germline V gene sequence: CDR1 MDHEN, CDR2 SYDVKM. The CDR3 spans 12 residues. CDR3 region: CASNGNTYEQYF.

The chain employs TRBV3-1 and TRBJ1-4; TCRdb calls TRBD1, which cannot be checked without DNA. There are 15 residues in the CDR3. Germline loops: CDR1 LGHDT, CDR2 YNNKEL (reference sequence). Here the CDR3 reads CASSPRDSRNEKLFF.

The chain is built from TRBV11-2 and TRBJ2-5; TCRdb calls TRBD1, which cannot be checked without DNA. The CDR3 loop spans 14 amino acids. The V gene's germline CDR1 is SGHAT and CDR2 FQNNGV. The CDR3 loop is CASSPMGALETQYF.

J is TRBJ2-1 and V is TRBV14; there is no DNA to check the TCRdb D call of TRBD2. In germline, CDR1 is SGHDN, CDR2 FVKESK. This CDR3 has 16 residues. This CDR3 reads CASSQVLTSGYNEQFF.

The chain employs TRBV29-1 and TRBJ1-1; TCRdb selects TRBD1, and the lack of DNA leaves this call unchecked. The CDR3 loop spans 16 amino acids. The germline CDR1 and CDR2 sequences are SQVTM and ANQGSEA. The CDR3 here is CSVERADRGWNTEAFF.

V and J are TRBV18 and TRBJ2-1; TCRdb outputs TRBD1, but without DNA this stays unchecked. Germline lookup yields CDR1 KGHSH and CDR2 LQKENI. The CDR3 consists of 16 residues. CDR3 in amino acids: CASSPRYGSGGDEQFF.

The CDR3 protein is CASTYRGKYGYTF. The chain uses TRBV5-4 and TRBJ1-2; TCRdb calls TRBD1, which cannot be checked without DNA. Per germline, CDR1 SGHNT and CDR2 YYREEE (reference sequence). The length of the CDR3 is 13 residues.

J is TRBJ2-2 and V is TRBV12-3 or TRBV12-4; with no DNA, the TCRdb D assignment of TRBD1 cannot be verified. The CDR3 is 15 amino acids. CDR3 sequence reads: CASSKGQASTGELFF.

The rearrangement uses TRBV5-1 and TRBJ2-7; TCRdb outputs TRBD1, but without DNA this stays unchecked. The germline V gene has CDR1 SGHRS and CDR2 YFSETQ. The CDR3 loop spans 14 amino acids. CDR3 in amino acids: CASTAGAPSGEQYF.

V is TRBV29-1 and J is TRBJ2-5; TCRdb's assignment of TRBD2 cannot be checked, as there is no DNA. The CDR3 loop spans 14 amino acids. The germline V gene has CDR1 SQVTM and CDR2 ANQGSEA. CDR3 sequence reads: CSGQRTSGQETQYF.

This sequence joins TRBV2 and TRBJ1-5; the D call from TCRdb, TRBD1, cannot be confirmed without DNA. The CDR3 contains 15 residues. CDR1 and CDR2 from the germline V gene are SNHLY and FYNNEI. CDR3 sequence: CASSEGAGVSQPQHF.

V usage is TRBV6-2 or TRBV6-3 and J usage is TRBJ1-1. The CDR3 is made up of 14 amino acids. Looked up from germline, CDR1 is MNHEY and CDR2 is SVGEGT. CDR3 residues: CASSYVQGNTEAFF.

The chain recombines TRBV5-1 with TRBJ2-3. The CDR3 is 14 amino acids. CDR1 and CDR2 (germline): SGHRS, YFSETQ. The CDR3 reads CASSPFGYTDTQYF.

The genes are TRBV7-2 and TRBJ1-2; TCRdb gives TRBD1 as the D gene, but with no DNA this cannot be confirmed. Germline-derived CDR1 and CDR2 are SGHTA and FQGNSA. CDR3 length: 13 amino acids. CDR3 region: CASSFTGRKDYTF. Based on the CDR3 plus reference TRBV7-2 and TRBJ1-2, the full variable domain is GAGVSQSPSNKVTEKGKDVELRCDPISGHTALYWYRQSLGQGLEFLIYFQGNSAPDKSGLPSDRFSAERTGGSVSTLTIQRTQQEDSAVYLCASSFTGRKDYTFGSGTRLTVV.

V and J are TRBV10-3 and TRBJ1-5; the TRBD1 assignment by TCRdb is unverifiable without DNA. CDR1 and CDR2 from the germline V gene are ENHRY and SYGVKD. The CDR3 totals 18 residues. The CDR3 protein is CAISDPMVVGGSNQPQHF.

The chain uses TRBV3-1 and TRBJ1-2; TCRdb's D gene call, TRBD1, goes unchecked for lack of DNA. Germline CDR1 and CDR2: LGHDT and YNNKEL (reference sequence). CDR3 length: 18 residues. This chain's CDR3 is CASSHLEQGGKLYYGYTF.